This record looks at one T cell receptor beta chain sequence and its context. What it binds is unknown. The data were obtained in a study of cytomegalovirus exposure and HLA in healthy donors. Study context: Unique TCR beta sequences numbering approximately 120 million came from 150 million to 200 million T cells in an earlier analysis.

The study, taken as a whole, reports: Because they were indistinguishable, some V segments, including TRBV6-2 and TRBV6-3, were excluded.

Both 60 Vbeta primers and 13 Jbeta primers went into the PCR. Only in-frame clones appear in the TCRdb table, and some are missing; sequencing was by immunoSEQ multiplex PCR. This sample has hundreds of thousands of clones; 82% occur once, and the top ten carry approximately 0.62%. Germline trimming cut 4 bases from V and 4 bases from J; bases unmatched to any gene: 8. The CDR3 covers 15 residues. The germline gives CDR1 SGHRS, CDR2 YFSETQ. The sequencing input was PBMCs. The chain combines TRBV5-1 with TRBJ2-1, with 7 bases fitting TRBD1. The receptor was isolated from a woman aged 40-49 years in good health and CMV-seronegative. The CDR3 spells CASSPDRPGYNEQFF. The CDR3 DNA sequence: TGCGCCAGCAGCCCGGACAGGCCGGGGTACAATGAGCAGTTCTTC.